The T cell receptor beta chain under discussion was sequenced for a study of neurological immune-mediated disorders. Overall study results and limits: None of the CDR3 amino acid sequences of expanded clones recurred across subjects, suggesting private repertoires in all groups. The repertoires of 18 of 34 multiple sclerosis patients fell into one related-CDR3 cluster (a possible signature) under phylogenetic grouping.

Every sequencing run returned over 160 million TCR-beta sequences, which were derived from 15-18 subjects. TCRdb recomputed calls from the 5' RACE reads with MiXCR, one row per CDR3 protein. The table lists approximately 80,000 distinct CDR3 sequences, approximately 6% of them singletons. Regarding time point: longitudinal time-point 2. In this sample, this clonotype turned up many times. As yet, its antigen is unknown. Trimming removed 0 bases from V and 3 bases from J, with 10 bases in between. This CDR3 is 15 amino acids long. Looked up from germline, CDR1 is SGDLS and CDR2 is YYNGEE. This clonotype originated in a woman in her sixties with multiple sclerosis. Input material: PBMCs. The chain employs TRBV9 and TRBJ1-5; no definite D call. The CDR3 sequence is CASSVDPTPNQPQHF. The CDR3 DNA follows: TGTGCCAGCAGCGTAGACCCCACCCCCAATCAGCCCCAGCATTTT. Complete variable domain (other parts from reference TRBV9 and TRBJ1-5): DSGVTQTPKHLITATGQRVTLRCSPRSGDLSVYWYQQSLDQGLQFLIQYYNGEERAKGNILERFSAQQFPDLHSELNLSSLELGDSALYFCASSVDPTPNQPQHFGDGTRLSIL.